The 15 T cell receptor beta chains below were found in one sample sequenced in a study of OX40 agonist ivuxolimab in advanced cancers. Measured with immunoSEQ multiplex PCR; TCRdb has only the in-frame clones, and not every one. The sample shows 83,000 or so clones, approximately 79% of them seen only once. The sample was CD4+ or CD8+ T cells sorted from blood, taken in a trial of the OX40 agonist ivuxolimab. Every receptor here comes from an adult with an advanced solid tumor such as melanoma, head and neck, liver or kidney cancer.

The rearrangement links TRBV7-3 to TRBJ2-3, with TRBD2 identical over 7 bases. The CDR3 is 15 amino acids. The germline gives CDR1 SGHTA, CDR2 FQGTGA. The J segment lost 3 bases and the V segment lost 5 bases, leaving 8 bases of the junction unmatched. CDR3 amino acids: CASSIGLGVTDTQYF. DNA for the CDR3: TGTGCCAGCAGCATCGGACTAGGGGTGACAGATACGCAGTATTTT. Using reference TRBV7-3 and TRBJ2-3 for the parts outside the CDR3, the full variable domain is GAGVSQTPSNKVTEKGKYVELRCDPISGHTALYWYRQSLGQGPEFLIYFQGTGAADDSGLPNDRFFAVRPEGSVSTLKIQRTERGDSAVYLCASSIGLGVTDTQYFGPGTRLTVL.

The V call is TRBV10-3, the J call TRBJ1-5; TRBD1 is a possible D gene (5 bases). CDR3 size: 16 residues. CDR1 is ENHRY, CDR2 SYGVKD, per germline. The V end was cut by 4 bases, the J end by 3 bases, with 16 bases between. As DNA, the CDR3 is TGTGCCATCAGTGCTGCGGGAAGGGGATCCAATCAGCCCCAGCATTTT. It translates to CAISAAGRGSNQPQHF.

The V and J genes are TRBV5-8 and TRBJ1-1, with D maybe TRBD1 (5 bases). There are 12 residues in the CDR3. The V and J ends lost 0 bases and 11 bases respectively, with 11 bases between them. The germline CDR1 and CDR2 sequences are SGHTS and YDEGEE. The CDR3 reads CASSLEGLQAFF. In DNA form, the CDR3 reads TGTGCCAGCAGCTTGGAGGGGTTGCAGGCTTTCTTT.

The chain has TRBV5-1 and TRBJ2-1; TRBD1 or TRBD2 may be the D gene (5 bases each). CDR3 size: 15 residues. Germline V gene data show CDR1 as SGHRS and CDR2 as YFSETQ. Trimming left V 2 bases short and J 6 bases short, with 15 bases between. This chain's CDR3 is CASSFRDLSGNEQFF. The CDR3 region has the DNA TGCGCCAGCAGCTTCCGGGACCTTTCGGGCAATGAGCAGTTCTTC. The variable domain in full, with the rest retrieved from reference TRBV5-1 and TRBJ2-1, is KAGVTQTPRYLIKTRGQQVTLSCSPISGHRSVSWYQQTPGQGLQFLFEYFSETQRNKGNFPGRFSGRQFSNSRSEMNVSTLELGDSALYLCASSFRDLSGNEQFFGPGTRLTVL.

The chain combines TRBV7-6 with TRBJ2-7, with 9 nucleotides matching TRBD1. The junction had 8 bases not matched to a gene; V was cut back by 3 bases and J by 5 bases. The germline V gene encodes CDR1 SGHVS and CDR2 FNYEAQ. The CDR3 spans 15 residues. CDR3 nucleotides: TGTGCCAGCAGCTTGGACAGGGGAGAATGGCACGAGCAGTACTTC. Amino acid sequence: CASSLDRGEWHEQYF. Using reference TRBV7-6 and TRBJ2-7 for the parts outside the CDR3, the full variable domain is GAGVSQSPRYKVTKRGQDVALRCDPISGHVSLYWYRQALGQGPEFLTYFNYEAQQDKSGLPNDRFSAERPEGSISTLTIQRTEQRDSAMYRCASSLDRGEWHEQYFGPGTRLTVT.

This rearrangement joins TRBV19 to TRBJ1-5, with TRBD1 matching 10 bases. The CDR3 extends over 19 amino acids. The ends lost 7 bases at V and 0 bases at J; junction bases unmatched: 15. Germline loops: CDR1 LNHDA, CDR2 SQIVND (reference sequence). The CDR3 region has the DNA TGTGCCAGTATCTCACAAACCGGGACAGGGGCCTATAGCAATCAGCCCCAGCATTTT. This encodes CASISQTGTGAYSNQPQHF.

This sequence joins TRBV28 and TRBJ1-2; D not resolved. Trimming pared 1 base from V and 8 bases from J, leaving 14 bases between. Germline V gene sequence: CDR1 MDHEN, CDR2 SYDVKM. The CDR3 has 14 residues. Here the CDR3 DNA reads TGTGCCAGCAGTTTATTGGCGTCCCCTGGGGGCTACACCTTC. It yields the protein CASSLLASPGGYTF.

The chain joins TRBV5-1 to TRBJ2-7, with D hard to call. The germline CDR1 and CDR2 sequences are SGHRS and YFSETQ. CDR3 length: 13 residues. V was cut by 5 bases and J by 1 base, with 10 bases left in between. In DNA form, the CDR3 reads TGCGCCAGCAGTATAGCTGGGTCCTACGAGCAGTACTTC. This sequence encodes CASSIAGSYEQYF.

Of note for this clone: Other DNA sequences within the sample encode an identical CDR3. This chain connects TRBV2 to TRBJ2-3; 13 positions agree with TRBD2. The CDR3 is made up of 15 amino acids. V was pared by 5 bases and J by 4 bases, with 3 bases of the junction left unmatched. Germline CDR1 SNHLY, CDR2 FYNNEI. The CDR3 protein is CASSPGLAGADTQYF. CDR3 nucleotide sequence: TGTGCCAGCAGTCCAGGACTAGCGGGGGCAGATACGCAGTATTTT.

V is TRBV5-1 and J is TRBJ2-1; D not certain. The CDR3 runs to 13 residues. The germline V gene encodes CDR1 SGHRS and CDR2 YFSETQ. The V and J ends lost 0 bases and 3 bases respectively, with 4 bases between them. CDR3 region: CASSLESYNEQFF. CDR3 bases: TGCGCCAGCAGCTTGGAGAGCTACAATGAGCAGTTCTTC. Looking up the rest from reference TRBV5-1 and TRBJ2-1 gives the full variable domain: KAGVTQTPRYLIKTRGQQVTLSCSPISGHRSVSWYQQTPGQGLQFLFEYFSETQRNKGNFPGRFSGRQFSNSRSEMNVSTLELGDSALYLCASSLESYNEQFFGPGTRLTVL.

CDR3 DNA sequence: TGTGCCAGCAGCCAAGGGGGCGTTAACGGGGAAGGCTACACCTTC. Translating gives CASSQGGVNGEGYTF. The chain has TRBV6-1 and TRBJ1-2, with 7 bases lining up with TRBD1. The CDR3 runs 15 residues. After removal of 6 bases from V and 8 bases from J, the junction contained 15 bases not matched to a gene. The germline gives CDR1 MNHNS, CDR2 SASEGT.

A few counts support this clone. The chain carries TRBV11-2 and TRBJ1-4, with no clear D. Germline lookup yields CDR1 SGHAT and CDR2 FQNNGV. V was pared by 2 bases and J by 5 bases, with 12 bases between. The CDR3 contains 15 residues. The CDR3, as DNA: TGTGCCAGCAGCTTATCACCGGGAAGAAATGAAAAACTGTTTTTT. This gives the protein CASSLSPGRNEKLFF.

A few counts support this clone. V gene TRBV4-3 combines with J gene TRBJ1-1, with 8 nucleotides matching TRBD1. Trimming at V came to 4 bases and at J to 4 bases, leaving 8 bases not matched to a gene. Germline values: CDR1 LGHNA, CDR2 YSLEER. The CDR3 is 15 amino acids. CDR3 DNA sequence: TGCGCCAGCAGCCTTCAGGGGGCCTGGGGCACTGAAGCTTTCTTT. Translated, it gives CASSLQGAWGTEAFF.

The chain combines TRBV7-2 with TRBJ2-7; 9 bases align to TRBD1. In germline, CDR1 is SGHTA, CDR2 FQGNSA. The CDR3 extends over 15 amino acids. V lost 1 base, J lost 2 bases, and 3 bases stayed unmatched. The CDR3 DNA follows: TGTGCCAGCAGCTTAGGTGGGACAGGGACCTACGAGCAGTACTTC. This gives the protein CASSLGGTGTYEQYF.

Comments on this clone: This sample also contains other DNA sequences that code for the same CDR3. The V gene is TRBV7-9, the J gene TRBJ1-1, with unresolved D. Germline CDR1 is SEHNR and CDR2 is FQNEAQ (reference sequence). This CDR3 is built from 12 residues. V was trimmed by 2 bases and J by 5 bases, leaving 6 bases between them. For the CDR3, the DNA is TGTGCCAGCAGCTTATCGGGGACTGAAGCTTTCTTT. This gives the protein CASSLSGTEAFF.